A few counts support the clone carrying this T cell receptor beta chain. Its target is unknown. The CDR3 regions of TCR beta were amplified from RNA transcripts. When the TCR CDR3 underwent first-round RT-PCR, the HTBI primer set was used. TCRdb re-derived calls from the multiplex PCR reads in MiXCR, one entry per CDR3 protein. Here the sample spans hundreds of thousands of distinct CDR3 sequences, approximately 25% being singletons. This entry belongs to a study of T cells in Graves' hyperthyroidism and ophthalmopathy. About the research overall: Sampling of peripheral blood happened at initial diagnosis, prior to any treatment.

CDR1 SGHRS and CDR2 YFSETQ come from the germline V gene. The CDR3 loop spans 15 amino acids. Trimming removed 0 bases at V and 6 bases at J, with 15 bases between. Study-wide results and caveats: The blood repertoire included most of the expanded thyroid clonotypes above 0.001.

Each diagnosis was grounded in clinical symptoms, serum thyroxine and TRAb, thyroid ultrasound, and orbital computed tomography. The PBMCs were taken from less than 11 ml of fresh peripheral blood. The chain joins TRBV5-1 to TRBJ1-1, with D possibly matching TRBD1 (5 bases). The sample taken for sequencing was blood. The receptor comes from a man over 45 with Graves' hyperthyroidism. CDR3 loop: CASSLAQAGVPEAFF. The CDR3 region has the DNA TGCGCCAGCAGCTTGGCCCAGGCGGGGGTTCCTGAAGCTTTCTTT. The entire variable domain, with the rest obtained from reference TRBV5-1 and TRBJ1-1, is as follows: KAGVTQTPRYLIKTRGQQVTLSCSPISGHRSVSWYQQTPGQGLQFLFEYFSETQRNKGNFPGRFSGRQFSNSRSEMNVSTLELGDSALYLCASSLAQAGVPEAFFGQGTRLTVV.